This T cell receptor beta chain was identified during a study of blood T cell repertoires in COVID-19. Across the whole study: The samples span acute and convalescent COVID-19 from the United States, Italy and Spain. PBMCs, B-cell-depleted T cells, or T cells were the source of the cDNA or gDNA that made up the material.

The V and J ends lost 5 bases and 4 bases, in that order; junction bases with no gene match: 9. Germline V lookup: CDR1 KGHDR, CDR2 SFDVKD. The CDR3 totals 17 residues. Authors' analysis steps: Amplification of reference gene primers provided the estimated nucleated cell counts. Only in-frame clones appear in the TCRdb table, and some are missing; sequencing was by immunoSEQ multiplex PCR. From that table come the V and J calls and clone size; the DNA was used to work out D and trimming. Here the sample spans under 450,000 clones, about 89% being singletons. The receptor was isolated from a young man who had recovered from COVID-19. This sequence joins TRBV24-1 and TRBJ2-2, with 10 bases matching TRBD2. Sequencing was carried out using PBMCs or T cells enriched from blood (not recorded which). This CDR3 is CATSAAPGLASTGELFF. CDR3 DNA: TGTGCCACCAGTGCCGCTCCGGGACTAGCGAGCACCGGGGAGCTGTTTTTT.